This T cell receptor (beta chain) was captured by sequencing in a study of long-term antiretroviral therapy in people with HIV. Study-level information: There is a gap of about a decade between the earliest samples and the later 2015 immediate-ART recommendation.

This clone was seen a handful of times. Its specificity is unknown. Germline V gene data show CDR1 as WNHNN and CDR2 as SYGVQD (reference sequence). The V gene lost 0 bases and the J gene lost 8 bases, with 5 bases spanning the gap. This CDR3 has 12 amino acids. Study-wide results and limits: Dominance of pre-ART expanded clones persisted, fluctuating and often declining after ART. CDR3 length ranges were narrower in HIV repertoires than in controls. Diversity measured after ART increased yet remained under transplant donor controls.

Investigators performed immunoSEQ version v3.0 at survey level. Clones were read by immunoSEQ multiplex PCR, and TCRdb kept only the in-frame ones, dropping some. The sample contains 15,000 or so clones, more than 75% of which appear only once. This clonotype was sampled from a man aged 35 to 55 with HIV. The genes are TRBV10-1 and TRBJ2-1; D gene ambiguous. The sample in question was unsorted PBMCs, obtained 3.1 years after starting antiretroviral therapy. This chain's CDR3 is CASSESADEQFF. The CDR3, as DNA: TGCGCCAGCAGTGAGTCAGCCGATGAGCAGTTCTTC.